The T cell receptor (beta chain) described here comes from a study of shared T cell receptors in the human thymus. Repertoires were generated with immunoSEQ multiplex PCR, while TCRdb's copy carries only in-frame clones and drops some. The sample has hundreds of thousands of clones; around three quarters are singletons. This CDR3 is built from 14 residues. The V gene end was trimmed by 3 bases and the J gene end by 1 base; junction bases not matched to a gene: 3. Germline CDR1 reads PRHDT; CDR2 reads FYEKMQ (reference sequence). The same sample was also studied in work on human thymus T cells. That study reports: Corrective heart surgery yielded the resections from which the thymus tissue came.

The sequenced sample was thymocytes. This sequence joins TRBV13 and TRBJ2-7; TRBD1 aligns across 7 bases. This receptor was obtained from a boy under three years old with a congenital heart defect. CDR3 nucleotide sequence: TGTGCCAGCAGCTTCAGACAGGGTTCCTACGAGCAGTACTTC. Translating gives CASSFRQGSYEQYF.